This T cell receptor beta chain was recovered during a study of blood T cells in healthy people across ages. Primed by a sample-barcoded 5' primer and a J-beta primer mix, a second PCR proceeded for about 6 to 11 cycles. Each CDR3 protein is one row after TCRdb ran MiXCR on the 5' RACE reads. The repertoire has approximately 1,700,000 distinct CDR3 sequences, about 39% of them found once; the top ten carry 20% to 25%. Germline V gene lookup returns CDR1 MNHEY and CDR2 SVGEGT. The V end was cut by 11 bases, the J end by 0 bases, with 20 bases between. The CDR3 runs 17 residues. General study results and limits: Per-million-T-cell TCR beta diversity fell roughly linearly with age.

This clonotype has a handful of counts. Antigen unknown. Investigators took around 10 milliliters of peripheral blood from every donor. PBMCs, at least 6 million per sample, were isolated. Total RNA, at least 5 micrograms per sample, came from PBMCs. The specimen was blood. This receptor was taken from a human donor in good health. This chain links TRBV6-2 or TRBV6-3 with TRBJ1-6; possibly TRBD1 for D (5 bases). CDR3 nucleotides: TGTGCCGTGCTAGCCGGGACGGGGAGCTCCTATAATTCACCCCTCCACTTT. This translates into CAVLAGTGSSYNSPLHF.